Sequencing of this TCR beta chain was carried out in a study of glioma-infiltrating T cells. CDR1 and CDR2 (germline): MNHNY, SVGAGI (reference sequence). With 0 bases removed from V and 3 bases from J, the gap between germline ends came to 15 bases. The length of the CDR3 is 16 residues. TCR alpha and beta CDR3 regions were amplified from RNA using iRepertoire nested multiplex PCR. For one-step reverse transcription and amplification, roughly 95-400 ng of tissue mRNA or PBMC total RNA was used. Each CDR3 protein is one row after TCRdb ran MiXCR on the multiplex PCR reads. The repertoire includes around 170,000 distinct CDR3 sequences, approximately 40% of them detected once, and roughly 5.2% sits in the top ten. This clonotype was recorded many times. Its antigen is unidentified. Regarding the study as a whole: CDR3 overlap between tissue and blood was very small.

Sequencing was performed on glioma tissue, nonneoplastic brain tissue, or PBMCs (not recorded which). This clonotype was sampled from a human donor with low-grade glioma or glioblastoma, undergoing nonglioma brain surgery, or in good health (not recorded which). J is TRBJ2-7 and V is TRBV6-6; no clear D. This CDR3 reads CASSYSNIRVGYEQYF. The CDR3 DNA sequence: TGTGCCAGCAGTTACTCGAATATTCGGGTAGGCTACGAGCAGTACTTC.